The 24 T cell receptor beta chains below were found in one sample sequenced in a study of T cell repertoires in cytomegalovirus infection. One entry per CDR3 protein, called by TCRdb with MiXCR from the reads. The sample includes 900,000 to 950,000 distinct CDR3 sequences, 30% to 40% of them seen just once. For these TCRs, the target antigens are not known. The source was cultured CD8+ T cells from PBMCs, collected from culture after CMV antigen stimulation. Source of these receptors: a human donor in good health (CMV status not recorded). Some clones in this sample may be carry-over from other donors' samples.

The sample holds a few counts of this clonotype. The genes are TRBV19 and TRBJ1-5, with D perhaps TRBD1 (5 bases). This CDR3 is 14 amino acids long. The germline CDR1 and CDR2 sequences are LNHDA and SQIVND (reference sequence). V lost 3 bases, J lost 3 bases, and 9 bases lay in between. Here the CDR3 DNA reads TGTGCCAGTAGTATGGGACCGATCAATCAGCCCCAGCATTTT. This encodes CASSMGPINQPQHF.

This chain joins TRBV5-1 and TRBJ2-6; perhaps TRBD1 as D (6 bases). Germline V lookup: CDR1 SGHRS, CDR2 YFSETQ. The V end lost 4 bases, the J end lost 0 bases, and 17 bases lay between the germline ends. This CDR3 has 18 residues. This CDR3 is CASSRIPGHISGANVLTF. The DNA for the CDR3 is TGCGCCAGCAGCAGGATCCCGGGACATATCTCTGGGGCCAACGTCCTGACTTTC.

This clonotype was seen more than once but under ten times. V usage is TRBV7-9 and J usage is TRBJ2-1; unclear D gene. The CDR3 is 13 residues long. V was shortened by 6 bases and J by 10 bases, with 16 bases between the two germline ends. CDR1 and CDR2 (germline): SEHNR, FQNEAQ (reference sequence). In nucleotides, the CDR3 is TGTGCCAGCAGGTCGTTGGAGAGGTTGGAGCAGTTCTTC. This translates into CASRSLERLEQFF.

This clonotype was picked up many times. The rearrangement uses TRBV7-6 and TRBJ2-6, with D possibly matching TRBD1 (6 bases). The CDR3 covers 18 residues. V lost 5 bases and J lost 0, with 17 bases in between. Germline loops: CDR1 SGHVS, CDR2 FNYEAQ. CDR3 sequence reads: CASSLPDRKSSGANVLTF. The CDR3 DNA reads TGTGCCAGCAGCCTACCGGACAGAAAAAGCTCTGGGGCCAACGTCCTGACTTTC.

In the case of this clonotype: The junction departs from germline at one end; a sequencing error may be responsible. This rearrangement joins TRBV7-3 to TRBJ2-3; TRBD2 matches 12 bases. From germline, CDR1 is SGHTA and CDR2 FQGTGA. The CDR3 contains 15 residues. The CDR3 loop reads CVSRSSGGATDTQYF. In nucleotides, the CDR3 is TGTGTCAGCAGGTCTAGCGGGGGGGCTACAGATACGCAGTATTTT.

The CDR3 loop reads CASSPASLAAPTLQQYF. CDR3 sequence (DNA): TGTGCCAGCAGTCCAGCGTCTCTAGCAGCCCCCACCCTCCAGCAGTACTTC. The gene calls are TRBV27 and TRBJ2-7, with D possibly being TRBD2 (5 bases). V lost 5 bases to trimming and J lost 8 bases, with 28 bases between them. Germline loops: CDR1 MNHEY, CDR2 SMNVEV (reference sequence). The length of the CDR3 is 17 residues.

The chain has TRBV5-1 and TRBJ1-2; TRBD1 aligns across 7 bases. This CDR3 has 14 residues. Trimming removed 3 bases from V and 8 bases from J; junction bases left unmatched: 10. The V gene's germline CDR1 is SGHRS and CDR2 YFSETQ. The CDR3 loop is CASSSNDRVNGYTF. In DNA, the CDR3 is TGCGCCAGCAGCTCCAATGACAGGGTCAACGGCTACACCTTC.

This clonotype was seen only a few times. V and J are TRBV4-1 and TRBJ2-2, with D hard to call. Germline V gene data show CDR1 as MGHRA and CDR2 as YSYEKL. The CDR3 length is 15 residues. Trimming left V 0 bases short and J 1 base short, with 6 bases between. The CDR3 here is CASSQDQVNTGELFF. CDR3 bases: TGCGCCAGCAGCCAAGATCAAGTGAACACCGGGGAGCTGTTTTTT.

Only one count was recorded for this clonotype. Just one base apart from a much larger clone, this may be a read error. The chain recombines TRBV7-2 with TRBJ2-2; the match to TRBD1 covers 9 bases. Per germline, CDR1 SGHTA and CDR2 FQGNSA. The CDR3 is made up of 17 amino acids. The CDR3 DNA sequence: TGTGCCAACAGCTTAGAGGGGACAGGGCACTACACCGGGGAGCTGTTTTTT. Residues: CANSLEGTGHYTGELFF.

This clonotype was detected only a few times. The rearrangement links TRBV19 to TRBJ2-5; D uncertain. The CDR3 sequence is 14 residues long. Trimming took 4 bases from V and 0 from J, leaving 9 bases between them. The germline V gene encodes CDR1 LNHDA and CDR2 SQIVND (reference sequence). The DNA of the CDR3 is TGTGCCAGTAGTAAAACGGTCAACCAAGAGACCCAGTACTTC. Residues: CASSKTVNQETQYF. Looking up the rest from reference TRBV19 and TRBJ2-5 gives the full variable domain: DGGITQSPKYLFRKEGQNVTLSCEQNLNHDAMYWYRQDPGQGLRLIYYSQIVNDFQKGDIAEGYSVSREKKESFPLTVTSAQKNPTAFYLCASSKTVNQETQYFGPGTRLLVL.

The chain is built from TRBV12-5 and TRBJ2-7; tentative D call: TRBD1 (5 bases). The CDR3 is made up of 14 amino acids. Germline V CDR1 and CDR2: LGHNT, FRNRAP. V was trimmed by 7 bases and J by 3 bases, leaving 16 bases between them. CDR3 DNA sequence: TGTGCTAGTGCCCTACCCGGCAGGGACTACGAGCAGTACTTC. Translation: CASALPGRDYEQYF.

This clonotype was seen a few times. The J gene is TRBJ1-2, the V gene TRBV12-3 or TRBV12-4; 7 nucleotides agree with TRBD1. The CDR3 extends over 15 amino acids. V was clipped by 5 bases and J by 4 bases; unmatched bases: 10. The CDR3 is CASSPQGGWAYGYTF. The CDR3 nucleotides read TGTGCCAGCAGTCCTCAGGGGGGATGGGCCTATGGCTACACCTTC.

The chain links TRBV7-9 to TRBJ1-1; perhaps TRBD1 as D (5 bases). CDR3 length equals 16 residues. The V gene's germline CDR1 is SEHNR and CDR2 FQNEAQ (reference sequence). The V end lost 5 bases, the J end lost 1 base, and 17 bases lay between the germline ends. CDR3 loop: CASSRGARRENTEAFF. The CDR3 nucleotides read TGTGCCAGCAGCCGTGGGGCACGGCGGGAGAACACTGAAGCTTTCTTT.

This clonotype turned up a few times. The rearrangement uses TRBV19 and TRBJ1-4, with D perhaps TRBD1 (6 bases). This CDR3 is 12 amino acids long. CDR1 is LNHDA and CDR2 is SQIVND in the germline V gene (reference sequence). Trimming removed 7 bases at V and 11 bases at J, with 14 bases between. CDR3 in amino acids: CASIGQPLKLFF. CDR3 sequence (DNA): TGTGCCAGTATCGGACAGCCCTTGAAACTGTTTTTT.

A word on this clonotype: A single base separates this from a much larger clone, so it may be a read error. This sequence joins TRBV28 and TRBJ1-1; the match to TRBD1 covers 9 bases. V dropped 6 bases and J dropped 4; count of bases not matched to a gene: 9. The germline CDR1 and CDR2 sequences are MDHEN and SYDVKM. The CDR3 is 15 amino acids. CDR3 nucleotides: TGTGCCAGCAGACTTCACGGGACAGGGAGCACTGAAGCTTTCTTT. This gives the protein CASRLHGTGSTEAFF.

The genes are TRBV12-3 or TRBV12-4 and TRBJ2-7, with D possibly TRBD1 on 5 matching bases. The V end was cut by 5 bases, the J end by 1 base, with 15 bases between. The CDR3 contains 15 residues. In nucleotides, the CDR3 is TGTGCCAGCAGTCTGGACCTTGACAGATCCTACGAGCAGTACTTC. Its translation: CASSLDLDRSYEQYF.

V gene TRBV5-6 combines with J gene TRBJ1-1; no reliable D call. The ends were cut back, 5 bases at V and 0 bases at J, with 20 bases in the middle. Germline CDR1 reads SGHDT; CDR2 reads YYEEEE. The CDR3 has 17 residues. The CDR3 reads CASSSASLPVLNTEAFF. The DNA for the CDR3 is TGTGCCAGCAGTTCAGCCTCACTCCCCGTTTTGAACACTGAAGCTTTCTTT.

Only a few counts were recorded for this clonotype. The J gene is TRBJ2-2, the V gene TRBV29-1; 8 nucleotides align to TRBD2. Per germline, CDR1 SQVTM and CDR2 ANQGSEA. Losses at the gene ends were 7 bases for V and 4 bases for J; bases not matched to a gene: 11. The CDR3 runs to 15 residues. The CDR3 region has the DNA TGCAGCGCCGGGGGGGCGGGGATGAGCACCGGGGAGCTGTTTTTT. Its protein product is CSAGGAGMSTGELFF.

V and J are TRBV7-9 and TRBJ2-3; D not certain. The CDR3 loop spans 14 amino acids. Per germline, CDR1 SEHNR and CDR2 FQNEAQ (reference sequence). V shed 4 bases and J shed 6 bases, with 14 bases lying between them. DNA for the CDR3: TGTGCCAGCAGCTCCACGGCCCTGGAGGATACGCAGTATTTT. Translating gives CASSSTALEDTQYF.

A note on this clonotype: A read error is possible here, since a much larger clone lies one base away. The chain joins TRBV7-3 to TRBJ2-3; TRBD2 might be the D (6 bases). The germline gives CDR1 SGHTA, CDR2 FQGTGA. The CDR3 runs to 12 residues. DNA of the CDR3: TGTGTCAGCAGCCAAAAGGCAGCGGGGCAGTATTTT. Amino acid sequence: CVSSQKAAGQYF. Drawing the rest from reference TRBV7-3 and TRBJ2-3, the complete variable domain is GAGVSQTPSNKVTEKGKYVELRCDPISGHTALYWYRQSLGQGPEFLIYFQGTGAADDSGLPNDRFFAVRPEGSVSTLKIQRTERGDSAVYLCVSSQKAAGQYFGPGTRLTVL.

The J gene is TRBJ2-5, the V gene TRBV6-5; no reliable D call. The CDR3 sequence is 14 residues long. The germline CDR1 and CDR2 sequences are MNHEY and SVGAGI. V lost 0 bases and J lost 2, with 7 bases in between. As DNA, the CDR3 is TGTGCCAGCAGTTACTCTGCCTATCAAGAGACCCAGTACTTC. It is translated as CASSYSAYQETQYF.

This clonotype was counted only a few times. V and J are TRBV7-9 and TRBJ2-2, with D possibly being TRBD2 (6 bases). This CDR3 comprises 17 residues. Trimming shortened V by 4 bases and J by 4 bases, and 19 bases separated the two germline ends. Germline values: CDR1 SEHNR, CDR2 FQNEAQ (reference sequence). The CDR3, as DNA: TGTGCCAGCAGCTCGAGGGGACTCCAAGGTGGCACCGGGGAGCTGTTTTTT. As protein: CASSSRGLQGGTGELFF.

The chain has TRBV29-1 and TRBJ1-1; D gene unclear. The germline V gene has CDR1 SQVTM and CDR2 ANQGSEA. Trimming took off 6 bases at V and 4 bases at J, with 15 bases between the two ends. The CDR3 has 13 residues. The chain's CDR3 is CSVRRGEGTEAFF. CDR3 sequence (DNA): TGCAGCGTGCGCCGCGGGGAGGGCACTGAAGCTTTCTTT.

In its sample, this clonotype was seen a few times. This rearrangement joins TRBV20-1 to TRBJ2-3; TRBD2 aligns across 8 bases. The junction had 12 bases not matched to a gene; V was cut back by 3 bases and J by 4 bases. Germline lookup yields CDR1 DFQATT and CDR2 SNEGSKA (reference sequence). CDR3 length equals 16 residues. CDR3 in amino acids: CSARPPGTRFPDTQYF. CDR3 coding DNA: TGCAGTGCTAGGCCCCCCGGGACTAGGTTCCCAGATACGCAGTATTTT.